The present T cell receptor (beta chain) was sequenced within a study of blood T cell repertoires in COVID-19. On the study more broadly: The United States, Italy and Spain were the sources of the acute and convalescent COVID-19 samples. The analysed material was cDNA or gDNA that came from T cells, B-cell-depleted T cells, or PBMCs.

In the original analysis: Reference gene primer amplification gave nucleated cell count estimates. Profiled with immunoSEQ multiplex PCR; TCRdb holds only in-frame clones, not every one. V and J calls and clone size are as listed in that table; D and trimming were resolved from the DNA. The sample consists of 250,000 to 350,000 clones, about 84% of them appearing once. Sequencing used peripheral blood. The sequence came from a woman aged 45-65 years with acute or convalescent COVID-19.

The CDR3 loop is CASSPTSGDEQFF. CDR3 DNA: TGTGCCAGCTCACCTACTAGTGGCGATGAGCAGTTCTTC. This chain links TRBV18 with TRBJ2-1; D possibly corresponds to TRBD2 (5 bases). The CDR3 consists of 13 residues. The V end lost 3 bases, the J end lost 8 bases, and 11 bases lay between the germline ends. Germline values: CDR1 KGHSH, CDR2 LQKENI.